A single sample gave rise to the 11 T cell receptor beta chains below, sequenced in a study of T cells in Graves' hyperthyroidism and ophthalmopathy. Amplification targeted TCR beta CDR3 regions from RNA transcripts. HTBI primers were used for first-round RT-PCR of the TCR CDR3. Using its own MiXCR run on the multiplex PCR reads, TCRdb lists one record per CDR3 protein. The sample yields approximately 510,000 distinct CDR3 sequences, 40% to 50% seen once. The sample comprised peripheral blood or thyroid tissue (not recorded which). Receptor source: an adult woman with Graves' disease, either hyperthyroidism or ophthalmopathy (not recorded which).

As to this clonotype: Compared with germline, one end of the junction differs, possibly owing to a read error. Here the CDR3 reads CSVGQITGAFF. In DNA form, the CDR3 reads TGCAGCGTTGGACAGATCACTGGAGCTTTCTTT. The rearrangement links TRBV29-1 to TRBJ1-1; a weak D match, TRBD1 (5 bases). The CDR3 totals 11 residues. The germline V gene has CDR1 SQVTM and CDR2 ANQGSEA.

This CDR3 is CASSPGGVSSYEQYF. Here the CDR3 DNA reads TGTGCCAGCAGCCCGGGCGGGGTAAGCTCCTACGAGCAGTACTTC. This sequence joins TRBV7-9 and TRBJ2-7, with TRBD2 as a possible D gene (6 bases). Trimming shortened V by 5 bases and J by 0 bases, and 14 bases separated the two germline ends. There are 15 residues in the CDR3. The germline gives CDR1 SEHNR, CDR2 FQNEAQ (reference sequence).

This clonotype was seen many times. The rearrangement links TRBV5-8 to TRBJ1-1, with 7 positions matching TRBD1. Trimming at V came to 4 bases and at J to 0 bases, leaving 6 bases not matched to a gene. CDR3 length equals 15 residues. Per the germline V gene, CDR1 is SGHTS and CDR2 is YDEGEE. CDR3 region: CASSPKQGMNTEAFF. The CDR3 DNA is TGTGCCAGCAGCCCGAAACAGGGGATGAACACTGAAGCTTTCTTT.

V usage is TRBV10-2 and J usage is TRBJ2-7, with 10 nucleotides matching TRBD1. Per the germline V gene, CDR1 is WSHSY and CDR2 is SAAADI. V was clipped by 4 bases and J by 3 bases; unmatched bases: 6. This CDR3 is 15 amino acids long. The chain's CDR3 is CASSVWTGGGYEQYF. Written as DNA, the CDR3 is TGCGCCAGCAGTGTGTGGACAGGGGGTGGCTACGAGCAGTACTTC.

This chain's CDR3 is CASSHAEGWSRGQETQYF. CDR3 sequence (DNA): TGTGCCAGCAGCCACGCAGAGGGGTGGTCCAGGGGCCAAGAGACCCAGTACTTC. This rearrangement joins TRBV7-9 to TRBJ2-5; maybe TRBD1 (6 bases). V was pared by 5 bases and J by 1 base, with 23 bases between. CDR1 and CDR2 from the germline V gene are SEHNR and FQNEAQ (reference sequence). The CDR3 consists of 18 residues.

The V and J genes are TRBV7-8 and TRBJ1-5, with D possibly being TRBD1 (6 bases). Germline V gene data show CDR1 as SGHVS and CDR2 as FQNEAQ. The CDR3 is 14 amino acids. V was clipped by 4 bases and J by 7 bases, with 14 bases between them. In DNA form, the CDR3 reads TGTGCCAGCAGCTCAGGCGGGGGCGACCAGCCCCAGCATTTT. Translating it yields CASSSGGGDQPQHF.

This chain joins TRBV19 and TRBJ2-5, with TRBD2 matching 10 bases. Germline V gene data show CDR1 as LNHDA and CDR2 as SQIVND (reference sequence). V shed 3 bases and J 4 bases; nucleotides not matched to a gene: 5. The CDR3 covers 15 residues. In nucleotides, the CDR3 is TGTGCCAGTAGTATGCTAGCGGGAGTTAGAGAGACCCAGTACTTC. Encoded protein: CASSMLAGVRETQYF. The whole variable domain, remainder taken from reference TRBV19 and TRBJ2-5, is DGGITQSPKYLFRKEGQNVTLSCEQNLNHDAMYWYRQDPGQGLRLIYYSQIVNDFQKGDIAEGYSVSREKKESFPLTVTSAQKNPTAFYLCASSMLAGVRETQYFGPGTRLLVL.

This chain joins TRBV2 and TRBJ2-5; D gene unclear. The CDR3 has 14 amino acids. Germline V gene lookup returns CDR1 SNHLY and CDR2 FYNNEI. V gave up 7 bases and J gave up 1 base, with 13 bases separating them. The CDR3, as DNA: TGTGCCAGCACCCAGGTACCGGCCCAAGAGACCCAGTACTTC. Translating gives CASTQVPAQETQYF.

This clonotype was seen only a few times. This chain connects TRBV29-1 to TRBJ2-5; tentatively, D is TRBD2 (5 bases). The germline V gene has CDR1 SQVTM and CDR2 ANQGSEA. CDR3 length: 14 residues. V was trimmed by 7 bases and J by 11 bases, leaving 26 bases between them. CDR3 region: CSAELAHATGSQYF. The CDR3 DNA reads TGCAGCGCAGAATTGGCGCATGCAACGGGGTCGCAGTACTTC.

The genes are TRBV5-1 and TRBJ2-5; D remains unclear. The V gene's germline CDR1 is SGHRS and CDR2 YFSETQ. Trimming removed 4 bases at V and 2 bases at J, with 12 bases between. The CDR3 is 14 residues long. This chain's CDR3 is CASSPPLGQETQYF. CDR3 sequence (DNA): TGCGCCAGCAGCCCCCCCCTGGGGCAAGAGACCCAGTACTTC.

The rearrangement links TRBV5-1 to TRBJ2-7; 7 bases align to TRBD1. The CDR3 is made up of 14 amino acids. Germline-derived CDR1 and CDR2 are SGHRS and YFSETQ. Trimming removed 4 bases from V and 2 bases from J; junction bases left unmatched: 6. The chain's CDR3 is CASSRGDSTYEQYF. The CDR3 coding sequence is TGCGCCAGCAGCCGAGGGGACAGTACCTACGAGCAGTACTTC.